The 16 T cell receptor beta chains below all came from one sample that was sequenced in a study of radiotherapy plus CTLA-4 blockade in lung cancer. Clones were sequenced by immunoSEQ multiplex PCR, and TCRdb holds only the in-frame ones, with some missing. Of 71,000 or so clones in the sample, around 86% were seen once. The sequences come from peripheral blood, collected from a patient treated with radiotherapy plus ipilimumab. Receptors were obtained from a human donor with non-small cell lung cancer who had stable disease on radiotherapy plus ipilimumab.

The chain uses TRBV9 and TRBJ1-5; D call uncertain. V dropped 0 bases and J dropped 6 bases, with 10 bases sitting between them. This CDR3 is 14 amino acids long. Germline loops: CDR1 SGDLS, CDR2 YYNGEE. CDR3 residues: CASSVGGSGQPQHF. The DNA for the CDR3 is TGTGCCAGCAGCGTAGGAGGGTCGGGTCAGCCCCAGCATTTT.

V usage is TRBV25-1 and J usage is TRBJ2-3, with D uncertain. V lost 6 bases, J lost 5 bases, and 6 bases lay in between. CDR1 and CDR2 from the germline V gene are MGHDK and SYGVNS. The CDR3 sequence is 11 residues long. CDR3 bases: TGTGCCAGCAGCCGAGGAGATACGCAGTATTTT. Protein sequence: CASSRGDTQYF.

As DNA, the CDR3 is TGTGCCAGCAGCGTAGGCCCGAACACTGAAGCTTTCTTT. As protein: CASSVGPNTEAFF. The V call is TRBV9, the J call TRBJ1-1, with D uncertain. From germline, CDR1 is SGDLS and CDR2 YYNGEE. V was shortened by 0 bases and J by 1 base, with 4 bases between the two germline ends. CDR3 length: 13 residues.

J is TRBJ2-5 and V is TRBV28, with D perhaps TRBD1 (6 bases). The germline V and J ends were trimmed by 6 bases and 4 bases, with 18 bases remaining between them. CDR1 and CDR2 (germline): MDHEN, SYDVKM. The CDR3 length is 15 residues. The CDR3 nucleotides read TGTGCCAGCAGCACCACCGGGACAATCCGAGAGACCCAGTACTTC. Translated, it gives CASSTTGTIRETQYF.

The V and J genes are TRBV5-5 and TRBJ2-7; a weak D match, TRBD2 (6 bases). The V gene lost 0 bases and the J gene lost 3 bases, with 13 bases spanning the gap. The germline gives CDR1 SGHKS, CDR2 YYEKEE (reference sequence). This CDR3 has 15 amino acids. DNA for the CDR3: TGTGCCAGCAGCTTGGCGGGGGACCGTGTCTACGAGCAGTACTTC. Translating gives CASSLAGDRVYEQYF.

The chain links TRBV18 to TRBJ2-3; TRBD1 matches at 12 bases. J was trimmed by 4 bases and V by 4 bases; bases with no gene match: 3. This CDR3 region has 15 residues. Germline CDR1 is KGHSH and CDR2 is LQKENI. CDR3 in amino acids: CASSRGTGGADTQYF. The CDR3 DNA follows: TGTGCCAGCTCACGCGGGACAGGGGGCGCAGATACGCAGTATTTT.

This sequence joins TRBV6-4 and TRBJ1-2; D unresolved. Trimming left V 0 bases short and J 8 bases short, with 4 bases between. Per the germline V gene, CDR1 is MRHNA and CDR2 is SNTAGT. CDR3 length: 11 residues. The CDR3 sequence: CASSDSRGYTF. The CDR3 DNA follows: TGTGCCAGCAGTGACTCACGAGGCTACACCTTC.

The rearrangement joins TRBV28 to TRBJ1-3; D is unresolved. Per germline, CDR1 MDHEN and CDR2 SYDVKM. This CDR3 is 14 amino acids long. With 8 bases removed from V and 0 bases from J, the gap between germline ends came to 11 bases. The CDR3 nucleotides are TGTGCCAGCTGGACCACCAGCTCTGGAAACACCATATATTTT. Translated: CASWTTSSGNTIYF.

The gene calls are TRBV7-9 and TRBJ2-7; TRBD2 matches 8 bases. Trimming cost V 1 base and J 5 bases; bases outside gene matches: 7. This CDR3 region has 15 residues. The germline V gene has CDR1 SEHNR and CDR2 FQNEAQ (reference sequence). The CDR3 DNA sequence: TGTGCCAGCAGCTTAGGAGCGGGGGTGTCCCACGAGCAGTACTTC. Residues: CASSLGAGVSHEQYF.

The chain combines TRBV11-2 with TRBJ1-4; perhaps TRBD1 as D (5 bases). Trimming shortened V by 6 bases and J by 7 bases, and 18 bases separated the two germline ends. The germline V gene encodes CDR1 SGHAT and CDR2 FQNNGV. This CDR3 has 15 amino acids. The CDR3 sequence: CASRPSGGAGEKLFF. The CDR3, as DNA: TGTGCCAGCAGACCCTCCGGGGGAGCAGGTGAAAAACTGTTTTTT.

The V and J genes are TRBV2 and TRBJ2-3; D is uncertain. V lost 3 bases and J lost 1, with 8 bases in between. CDR1 is SNHLY and CDR2 is FYNNEI in the germline V gene. This CDR3 contains 14 residues. The CDR3 nucleotides are TGTGCCAGCAGTGATTCCAGCCGCACAGATACGCAGTATTTT. It yields the protein CASSDSSRTDTQYF. The full variable domain, with the rest looked up from reference TRBV2 and TRBJ2-3, is EPEVTQTPSHQVTQMGQEVILRCVPISNHLYFYWYRQILGQKVEFLVSFYNNEISEKSEIFDDQFSVERPDGSNFTLKIRSTKLEDSAMYFCASSDSSRTDTQYFGPGTRLTVL.

This chain connects TRBV5-1 to TRBJ2-2; D is perhaps TRBD2 (6 bases). Germline V gene sequence: CDR1 SGHRS, CDR2 YFSETQ. V was trimmed by 2 bases and J by 6 bases, leaving 17 bases between them. The CDR3 is made up of 16 amino acids. This chain's CDR3 is CASSFSGGFSSGELFF. In DNA, the CDR3 is TGCGCCAGCAGCTTTTCCGGGGGATTTAGCTCCGGGGAGCTGTTTTTT.

This clone was picked up one time. The V and J genes are TRBV5-1 and TRBJ1-6; 7 bases agree with TRBD1. The V gene end was trimmed by 4 bases and the J gene end by 9 bases; junction bases not matched to a gene: 7. CDR3 size: 14 residues. Per germline, CDR1 SGHRS and CDR2 YFSETQ. The CDR3 nucleotides are TGCGCCAGCAGCGTTGACAGGGTCAGTTCACCCCTCCACTTT. The encoded protein is CASSVDRVSSPLHF.

This chain links TRBV9 with TRBJ2-1, with D unresolved. CDR3 length: 13 amino acids. In germline, CDR1 is SGDLS, CDR2 YYNGEE. V was shortened by 4 bases and J by 9 bases, with 14 bases between the two germline ends. CDR3 protein: CASSPPPPSEQFF. The CDR3 DNA follows: TGTGCCAGCAGCCCTCCCCCACCGAGTGAGCAGTTCTTC.

This chain links TRBV19 with TRBJ2-1; the match to TRBD1 covers 7 bases. The CDR3 has 13 amino acids. The germline CDR1 and CDR2 sequences are LNHDA and SQIVND (reference sequence). V was clipped by 5 bases and J by 3 bases; unmatched bases: 1. In DNA form, the CDR3 reads TGTGCCAGTAGTTGGGACAGCTACAATGAGCAGTTCTTC. It yields the protein CASSWDSYNEQFF.

As DNA, the CDR3 is TGTGCCAGCAGCTTAACGGGGGAGGATACGCAGTATTTT. Translation: CASSLTGEDTQYF. This chain links TRBV7-3 with TRBJ2-3, with D perhaps matching TRBD1 or TRBD2 (5 bases each). CDR1 is SGHTA and CDR2 is FQGTGA in the germline V gene. Deletions cut 0 bases from V and 6 bases from J, with 7 bases between. CDR3 size: 13 residues.